Below, 28 T cell receptor beta chains from the same sample are listed, as sequenced in a study of blood T cell repertoires in COVID-19. Only in-frame clones appear in the TCRdb table, and some are missing; sequencing was by immunoSEQ multiplex PCR. The repertoire has some 60,000 clones, about three quarters of them found once; the top ten carry approximately 20%. The sample was peripheral blood. These receptors all stem from a man under 40 with COVID-19, enrolled during active disease.

The chain couples TRBV28 to TRBJ2-7; 8 nucleotides agree with TRBD1. Germline CDR1 and CDR2: MDHEN and SYDVKM. V was pared by 6 bases and J by 0 bases, with 7 bases of the junction left unmatched. The CDR3 sequence is 15 residues long. Written as DNA, the CDR3 is TGTGCCAGCAGCACGACAGGGGAGGACTCCTACGAGCAGTACTTC. As protein: CASSTTGEDSYEQYF.

This sequence joins TRBV7-9 and TRBJ2-7, with TRBD1 as a possible D gene (7 bases). Germline CDR1 is SEHNR and CDR2 is FQNEAQ (reference sequence). Trimming cost V 4 bases and J 4 bases, with 14 bases left between them. The CDR3 totals 14 residues. CDR3 nucleotides: TGTGCCAGCAGCTCGGGGGACAGACTATACGAGCAGTACTTC. As protein: CASSSGDRLYEQYF.

V is TRBV19 and J is TRBJ1-2; perhaps TRBD1 as D (5 bases). Germline V gene data show CDR1 as LNHDA and CDR2 as SQIVND (reference sequence). The V and J ends lost 2 bases and 8 bases respectively, with 24 bases between them. The CDR3 spans 17 residues. The CDR3 sequence is CASSIIGDSDTKGGYTF. CDR3 DNA sequence: TGTGCCAGTAGTATAATAGGGGATTCCGACACCAAAGGCGGCTACACCTTC.

Here the CDR3 DNA reads TGTGCCACCAGCAAACCCCAAAGACAGGGGGTGAACTATGGCTACACCTTC. It translates to CATSKPQRQGVNYGYTF. V gene TRBV15 combines with J gene TRBJ1-2, with 9 bases aligning to TRBD1. Trimming at V came to 4 bases and at J to 2 bases, leaving 11 bases not matched to a gene. The germline CDR1 and CDR2 sequences are LNHNV and YYDKDF (reference sequence). The CDR3 is made up of 17 amino acids.

The gene calls are TRBV4-3 and TRBJ2-7, with D tentatively TRBD2 (5 bases). Germline V lookup: CDR1 LGHNA, CDR2 YSLEER. The CDR3 has 14 amino acids. Trimming removed 0 bases at V and 5 bases at J, with 11 bases between. DNA for the CDR3: TGCGCCAGCAGCCAAGATCAAAAGGAGGACGAGCAGTACTTC. It is translated as CASSQDQKEDEQYF.

CDR3 sequence reads: CASSIVRGDYNEQFF. Written as DNA, the CDR3 is TGTGCCAGTAGTATAGTCCGGGGGGATTACAATGAGCAGTTCTTC. The chain has TRBV19 and TRBJ2-1; 7 bases fit TRBD2. This CDR3 has 15 residues. V shed 1 base and J 4 bases; nucleotides not matched to a gene: 4. CDR1 LNHDA and CDR2 SQIVND come from the germline V gene (reference sequence).

The chain uses TRBV5-1 and TRBJ2-5; 10 bases agree with TRBD2. The V and J ends lost 0 bases and 2 bases, in that order; junction bases with no gene match: 4. Germline CDR1 SGHRS, CDR2 YFSETQ. This CDR3 contains 16 residues. CDR3 DNA sequence: TGCGCCAGCAGCTTGGGGGCTAGCGGGGGTCAAGAGACCCAGTACTTC. Translating gives CASSLGASGGQETQYF.

This chain joins TRBV4-1 and TRBJ2-5; 7 bases line up with TRBD2. Trimming removed 4 bases from V and 4 bases from J; junction bases left unmatched: 15. Germline lookup yields CDR1 MGHRA and CDR2 YSYEKL. This CDR3 contains 17 residues. CDR3 DNA sequence: TGCGCCAGCAGCCCTAGACCTGGGACTATGGGGGGAGAGACCCAGTACTTC. Translating it yields CASSPRPGTMGGETQYF.

This chain links TRBV28 with TRBJ1-4; D possibly corresponds to TRBD1 (5 bases). V shed 5 bases and J shed 6 bases, with 16 bases lying between them. The CDR3 totals 15 residues. The germline V gene has CDR1 MDHEN and CDR2 SYDVKM. CDR3 residues: CASSHSGTPYEKLFF. The CDR3 DNA follows: TGTGCCAGCAGTCACTCCGGGACTCCGTATGAAAAACTGTTTTTT.

The V and J genes are TRBV29-1 and TRBJ2-1, with a possible D match to TRBD1 (6 bases). The V end was cut by 2 bases, the J end by 8 bases, with 10 bases between. CDR1 is SQVTM, CDR2 ANQGSEA, per germline. The length of the CDR3 is 12 residues. This CDR3 is CSVEPQGYEQFF. The CDR3 nucleotides are TGCAGCGTTGAACCACAGGGTTATGAGCAGTTCTTC.

The chain combines TRBV12-5 with TRBJ2-2, with 9 bases identical to TRBD2. CDR1 and CDR2 (germline): LGHNT, FRNRAP. J was trimmed by 4 bases and V by 1 base; bases with no gene match: 10. The CDR3 totals 18 residues. CDR3 in amino acids: CASGLEQAGGYGTGELFF. For the CDR3, the DNA is TGTGCTAGTGGTTTGGAGCAAGCGGGGGGATACGGCACCGGGGAGCTGTTTTTT.

Only one count was recorded for this clone. The rearrangement joins TRBV28 to TRBJ1-5, with a tentative D call TRBD1 (5 bases). V was cut by 2 bases and J by 0 bases, with 11 bases left in between. CDR3 length equals 16 residues. Germline CDR1 and CDR2: MDHEN and SYDVKM. CDR3 amino acids: CASSLVGHDSNQPQHF. Written as DNA, the CDR3 is TGTGCCAGCAGTTTAGTAGGACATGATAGCAATCAGCCCCAGCATTTT.

The CDR3 loop reads CASSPPDRGGEKLFF. Here the CDR3 DNA reads TGTGCCAGCAGCCCTCCCGACAGGGGGGGTGAAAAACTGTTTTTT. V gene TRBV5-5 combines with J gene TRBJ1-4; 9 positions match TRBD1. Trimming removed 4 bases from V and 7 bases from J; junction bases left unmatched: 8. This CDR3 spans 15 amino acids. Germline lookup yields CDR1 SGHKS and CDR2 YYEKEE (reference sequence).

The chain links TRBV19 to TRBJ1-2, with D possibly matching TRBD1 (5 bases). Germline-derived CDR1 and CDR2 are LNHDA and SQIVND (reference sequence). This CDR3 region has 15 residues. The V end was cut by 3 bases, the J end by 3 bases, with 14 bases between. The CDR3 sequence is CASSIAGRAHYGYTF. CDR3 in DNA: TGTGCCAGTAGTATCGCGGGACGGGCCCACTATGGCTACACCTTC. The full variable domain, rest sourced from reference TRBV19 and TRBJ1-2, is DGGITQSPKYLFRKEGQNVTLSCEQNLNHDAMYWYRQDPGQGLRLIYYSQIVNDFQKGDIAEGYSVSREKKESFPLTVTSAQKNPTAFYLCASSIAGRAHYGYTFGSGTRLTVV.

The genes are TRBV5-4 and TRBJ2-3; 10 positions match TRBD2. The CDR3 runs 16 residues. The junction had 10 bases not matched to a gene; V was cut back by 4 bases and J by 5 bases. The V gene's germline CDR1 is SGHNT and CDR2 YYREEE (reference sequence). The CDR3 DNA reads TGTGCCAGCAGCCAACTAATAGCGGGAGGATTAGATACGCAGTATTTT. It codes for CASSQLIAGGLDTQYF.

This chain uses TRBV11-1 with TRBJ1-3, with no clear D. Trimming removed 0 bases from V and 3 bases from J, with 6 bases in between. The CDR3 totals 14 residues. The V gene's germline CDR1 is SGHAT and CDR2 FQDESV (reference sequence). The CDR3 DNA follows: TGTGCCAGCAGCTTAGCGAACATTGGAAACACCATATATTTT. It is translated as CASSLANIGNTIYF.

The chain links TRBV19 to TRBJ2-2, with 7 positions matching TRBD1. Germline assignment: CDR1 LNHDA and CDR2 SQIVND (reference sequence). With 5 bases clipped from V and 3 bases from J, the junction kept 12 bases outside the gene matches. There are 17 residues in the CDR3. In DNA, the CDR3 is TGTGCCAGTAGTGCCGCCCCCAACAGGGGCGACACCGGGGAGCTGTTTTTT. It is translated as CASSAAPNRGDTGELFF.

The gene calls are TRBV30 and TRBJ1-5, with TRBD1 identical over 11 bases. With 2 bases clipped from V and 6 bases from J, the junction kept 6 bases outside the gene matches. CDR1 is GTSNPN, CDR2 SVGIG, per germline (reference sequence). This CDR3 region has 15 residues. The CDR3 protein is CAWSQGTGGFQPQHF. The CDR3 region has the DNA TGTGCCTGGAGTCAAGGGACAGGGGGTTTTCAGCCCCAGCATTTT.

This clone showed up just once. This chain joins TRBV20-1 and TRBJ2-7; the D is unclear. V was clipped by 3 bases and J by 6 bases, with 9 bases between them. Germline V gives CDR1 DFQATT, CDR2 SNEGSKA (reference sequence). CDR3 length: 11 residues. Written as DNA, the CDR3 is TGCAGTGCTAGCGTCGCTACCGAGCAGTACTTC. As protein: CSASVATEQYF.

The chain recombines TRBV5-8 with TRBJ2-1, with 11 positions matching TRBD1. Germline CDR1 is SGHTS and CDR2 is YDEGEE. The CDR3 runs 16 residues. V was clipped by 2 bases and J by 10 bases; unmatched bases: 11. The CDR3 spells CASSFGRDRGVREQFF. In DNA form, the CDR3 reads TGTGCCAGCAGCTTTGGTAGGGACAGGGGGGTGAGGGAGCAGTTCTTC.

V gene TRBV7-9 combines with J gene TRBJ2-1; TRBD1 matches at 9 bases. The ends lost 4 bases at V and 2 bases at J; junction bases unmatched: 3. Germline V gene data show CDR1 as SEHNR and CDR2 as FQNEAQ (reference sequence). The CDR3 totals 15 residues. CDR3 protein: CASSSDRGPYNEQFF. CDR3 DNA: TGTGCCAGCAGCTCGGACAGGGGCCCCTACAATGAGCAGTTCTTC.

The V and J genes are TRBV7-9 and TRBJ2-1, with 7 nucleotides matching TRBD2. CDR3 length: 13 amino acids. V lost 6 bases to trimming and J lost 3 bases; unmatched junction nucleotides: 2. Germline V gene sequence: CDR1 SEHNR, CDR2 FQNEAQ (reference sequence). This chain's CDR3 is CASRSGVYNEQFF. For the CDR3, the DNA is TGTGCCAGCAGAAGCGGGGTCTACAATGAGCAGTTCTTC.

The CDR3 DNA reads as TGTGCCAGCAGCCCCGGGGGACAGGGGCGGGGGGAGACCCAGTACTTC. It yields the protein CASSPGGQGRGETQYF. V usage is TRBV11-2 and J usage is TRBJ2-5, with 10 bases aligning to TRBD1. There are 16 residues in the CDR3. Germline V gene data show CDR1 as SGHAT and CDR2 as FQNNGV. After removal of 5 bases from V and 5 bases from J, the junction contained 11 bases not matched to a gene. Complete variable domain (other parts from reference TRBV11-2 and TRBJ2-5): EAGVAQSPRYKIIEKRQSVAFWCNPISGHATLYWYQQILGQGPKLLIQFQNNGVVDDSQLPKDRFSAERLKGVDSTLKIQPAKLEDSAVYLCASSPGGQGRGETQYFGPGTRLLVL.

The chain uses TRBV19 and TRBJ2-3; the match to TRBD2 covers 12 bases. CDR1 and CDR2 from the germline V gene are LNHDA and SQIVND (reference sequence). The CDR3 is 16 amino acids. The V gene end was trimmed by 3 bases and the J gene end by 4 bases; junction bases not matched to a gene: 5. The CDR3 sequence is CASSIAASGGADTQYF. The CDR3 DNA reads as TGTGCCAGTAGTATCGCGGCTAGCGGGGGGGCAGATACGCAGTATTTT.

The chain is built from TRBV7-3 and TRBJ2-1, with D uncertain. This CDR3 has 13 residues. Trimming took off 5 bases at V and 5 bases at J, with 10 bases between the two ends. Germline V gene data show CDR1 as SGHTA and CDR2 as FQGTGA. The CDR3 coding sequence is TGTGCCAGCAGCCGTCCCCCCCACAATGAGCAGTTCTTC. This codes for CASSRPPHNEQFF.

This chain links TRBV6-5 with TRBJ1-1; possibly TRBD1 for D (5 bases). The CDR3 runs 13 residues. The V gene lost 7 bases and the J gene lost 9 bases, with 18 bases spanning the gap. CDR1 MNHEY and CDR2 SVGAGI come from the germline V gene. Written as DNA, the CDR3 is TGTGCCAGCACCGTGGGGCAGAATGCCAAAGCTTTCTTT. Protein product: CASTVGQNAKAFF.

This clone was detected only a few times. The genes are TRBV6-5 and TRBJ2-7; 12 nucleotides align to TRBD2. V lost 7 bases and J lost 2; bases outside the gene matches: 6. The CDR3 is made up of 15 amino acids. CDR1 and CDR2 (germline): MNHEY, SVGAGI. CDR3 sequence: CASKTTSGGTYEQYF. The CDR3, as DNA: TGTGCCAGCAAAACGACTAGCGGGGGAACCTACGAGCAGTACTTC.

This chain links TRBV29-1 with TRBJ2-1; 8 bases are a match to TRBD2. Per germline, CDR1 SQVTM and CDR2 ANQGSEA. The ends lost 7 bases at V and 6 bases at J; junction bases unmatched: 11. The CDR3 runs 14 residues. The CDR3, as DNA: TGCAGCGGGGATCGAGCGGGAGCCCCCAATGAGCAGTTCTTC. It is translated as CSGDRAGAPNEQFF.